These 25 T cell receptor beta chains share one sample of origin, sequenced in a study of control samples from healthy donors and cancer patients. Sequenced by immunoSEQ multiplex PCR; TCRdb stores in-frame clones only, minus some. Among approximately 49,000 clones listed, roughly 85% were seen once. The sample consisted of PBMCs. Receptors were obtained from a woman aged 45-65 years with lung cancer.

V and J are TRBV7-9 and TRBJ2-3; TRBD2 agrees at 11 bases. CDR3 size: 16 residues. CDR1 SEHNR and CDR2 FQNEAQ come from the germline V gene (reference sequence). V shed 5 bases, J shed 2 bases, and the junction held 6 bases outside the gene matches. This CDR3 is CASSPASGGYTDTQYF. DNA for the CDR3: TGTGCCAGCAGCCCGGCTAGCGGGGGGTACACAGATACGCAGTATTTT.

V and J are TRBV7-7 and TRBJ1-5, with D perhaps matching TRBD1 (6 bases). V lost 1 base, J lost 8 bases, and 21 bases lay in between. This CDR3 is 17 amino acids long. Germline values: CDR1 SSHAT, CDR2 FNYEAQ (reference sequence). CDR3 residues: CASSLDSPEGGGEPQHF. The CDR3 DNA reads TGTGCCAGCAGCTTAGACAGTCCTGAGGGGGGAGGTGAGCCCCAGCATTTT.

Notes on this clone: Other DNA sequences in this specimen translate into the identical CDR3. CDR3 sequence: CASTPENSGNTIYF. CDR3 nucleotide sequence: TGCGCCAGCACCCCTGAGAACTCTGGAAACACCATATATTTT. This chain links TRBV5-1 with TRBJ1-3; D call uncertain. The CDR3 has 14 residues. Trimming stripped 6 bases from V and 0 bases from J, with 10 bases between. Germline-derived CDR1 and CDR2 are SGHRS and YFSETQ. Full variable domain (missing parts from reference TRBV5-1 and TRBJ1-3): KAGVTQTPRYLIKTRGQQVTLSCSPISGHRSVSWYQQTPGQGLQFLFEYFSETQRNKGNFPGRFSGRQFSNSRSEMNVSTLELGDSALYLCASTPENSGNTIYFGEGSWLTVV.

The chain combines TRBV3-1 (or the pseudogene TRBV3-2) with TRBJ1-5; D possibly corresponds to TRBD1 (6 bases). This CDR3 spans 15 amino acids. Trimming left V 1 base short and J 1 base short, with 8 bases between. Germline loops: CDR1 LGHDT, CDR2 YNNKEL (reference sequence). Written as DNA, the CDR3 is TGTGCCAGCAGCCAAGGGCAGGGGAGCAATCAGCCCCAGCATTTT. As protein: CASSQGQGSNQPQHF.

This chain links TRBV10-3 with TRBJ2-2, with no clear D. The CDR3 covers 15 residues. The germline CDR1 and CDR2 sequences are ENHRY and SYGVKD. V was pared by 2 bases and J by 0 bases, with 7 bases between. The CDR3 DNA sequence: TGTGCCATCAGTGAGAGCCAGCCGAACACCGGGGAGCTGTTTTTT. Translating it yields CAISESQPNTGELFF.

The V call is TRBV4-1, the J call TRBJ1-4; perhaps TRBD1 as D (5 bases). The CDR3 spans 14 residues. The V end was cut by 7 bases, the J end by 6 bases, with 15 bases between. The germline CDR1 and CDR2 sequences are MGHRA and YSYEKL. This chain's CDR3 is CASTPRGADEKLFF. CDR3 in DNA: TGCGCCAGCACTCCGCGAGGGGCAGATGAAAAACTGTTTTTT.

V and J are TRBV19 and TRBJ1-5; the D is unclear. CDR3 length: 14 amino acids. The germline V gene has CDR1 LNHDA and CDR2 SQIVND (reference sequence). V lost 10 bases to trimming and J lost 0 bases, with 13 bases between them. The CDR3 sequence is CATKKTLSNQPQHF. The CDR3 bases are TGTGCCACTAAAAAGACCCTTAGCAATCAGCCCCAGCATTTT. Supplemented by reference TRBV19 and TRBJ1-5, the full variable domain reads DGGITQSPKYLFRKEGQNVTLSCEQNLNHDAMYWYRQDPGQGLRLIYYSQIVNDFQKGDIAEGYSVSREKKESFPLTVTSAQKNPTAFYLCATKKTLSNQPQHFGDGTRLSIL.

The CDR3 protein is CASRDGQGNQPQHF. The DNA of the CDR3 is TGTGCCAGCAGAGATGGACAGGGCAATCAGCCCCAGCATTTT. The chain carries TRBV6-1 and TRBJ1-5; 7 bases match TRBD1. The CDR3 covers 14 residues. The germline V gene encodes CDR1 MNHNS and CDR2 SASEGT. With V trimmed by 6 bases and J by 2 bases, 4 bases remained unmatched.

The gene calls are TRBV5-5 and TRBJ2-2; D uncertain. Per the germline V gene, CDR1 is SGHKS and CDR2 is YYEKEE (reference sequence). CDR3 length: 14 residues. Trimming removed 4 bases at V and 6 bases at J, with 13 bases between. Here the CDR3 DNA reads TGTGCCAGCAGCGTAGCCGGTGGGGCCGGGGAGCTGTTTTTT. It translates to CASSVAGGAGELFF.

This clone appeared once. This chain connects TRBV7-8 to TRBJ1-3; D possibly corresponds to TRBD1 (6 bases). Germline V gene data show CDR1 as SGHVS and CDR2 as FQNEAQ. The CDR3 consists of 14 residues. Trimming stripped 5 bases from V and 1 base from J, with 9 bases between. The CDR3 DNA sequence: TGTGCCAGCAGCCCGAGGGGGTCTGGAAACACCATATATTTT. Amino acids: CASSPRGSGNTIYF.

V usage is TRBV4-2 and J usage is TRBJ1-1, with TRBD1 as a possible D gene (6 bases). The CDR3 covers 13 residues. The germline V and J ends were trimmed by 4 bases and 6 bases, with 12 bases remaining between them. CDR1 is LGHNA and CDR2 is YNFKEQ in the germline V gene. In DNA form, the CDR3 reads TGTGCCAGCAGCCTAGGGGGTTTGGCTGAAGCTTTCTTT. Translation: CASSLGGLAEAFF.

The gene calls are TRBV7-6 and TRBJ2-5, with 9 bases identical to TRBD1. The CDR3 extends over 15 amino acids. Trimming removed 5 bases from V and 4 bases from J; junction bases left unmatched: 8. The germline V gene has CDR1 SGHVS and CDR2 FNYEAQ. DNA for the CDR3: TGTGCCAGCAGCCGGGGACAGGGAGCGGGAGAGACCCAGTACTTC. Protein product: CASSRGQGAGETQYF. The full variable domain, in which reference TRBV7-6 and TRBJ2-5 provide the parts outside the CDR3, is GAGVSQSPRYKVTKRGQDVALRCDPISGHVSLYWYRQALGQGPEFLTYFNYEAQQDKSGLPNDRFSAERPEGSISTLTIQRTEQRDSAMYRCASSRGQGAGETQYFGPGTRLLVL.

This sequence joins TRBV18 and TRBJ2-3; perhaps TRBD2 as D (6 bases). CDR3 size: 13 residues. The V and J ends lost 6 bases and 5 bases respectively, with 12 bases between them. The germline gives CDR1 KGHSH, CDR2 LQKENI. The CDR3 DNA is TGTGCCAGCTCGGTCACCGGGGGAGATACGCAGTATTTT. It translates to CASSVTGGDTQYF.

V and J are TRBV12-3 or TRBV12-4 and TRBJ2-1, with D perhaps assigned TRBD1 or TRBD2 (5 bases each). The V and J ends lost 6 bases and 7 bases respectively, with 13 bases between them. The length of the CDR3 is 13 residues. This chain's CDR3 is CASRRGGTNEQFF. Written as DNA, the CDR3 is TGTGCCAGCAGGAGAGGTGGGACGAATGAGCAGTTCTTC.

This CDR3 reads CAWADIENPRYGYTF. The CDR3 bases are TGTGCCTGGGCCGATATTGAAAACCCCCGCTATGGCTACACCTTC. The rearrangement uses TRBV30 and TRBJ1-2; D not resolved. There are 15 residues in the CDR3. CDR1 is GTSNPN and CDR2 is SVGIG in the germline V gene (reference sequence). V was cut by 5 bases and J by 4 bases, with 20 bases left in between. The full variable domain, with the rest looked up from reference TRBV30 and TRBJ1-2, is SQTIHQWPATLVQPVGSPLSLECTVEGTSNPNLYWYRQAAGRGLQLLFYSVGIGQISSEVPQNLSASRPQDRQFILSSKKLLLSDSGFYLCAWADIENPRYGYTFGSGTRLTVV.

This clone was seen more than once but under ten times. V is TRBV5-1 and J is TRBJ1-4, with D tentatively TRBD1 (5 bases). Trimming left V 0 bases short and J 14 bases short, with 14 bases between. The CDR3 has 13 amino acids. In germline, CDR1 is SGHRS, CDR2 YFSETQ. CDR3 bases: TGCGCCAGCAGCTTGGAGCTTGAAGGGGCTCTGTTTTTT. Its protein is CASSLELEGALFF.

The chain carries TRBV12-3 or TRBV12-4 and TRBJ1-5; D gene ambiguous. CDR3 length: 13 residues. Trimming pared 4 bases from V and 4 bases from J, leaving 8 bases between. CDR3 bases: TGTGCCAGCAGTTCCCCGCCTAATCAGCCCCAGCATTTT. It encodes CASSSPPNQPQHF.

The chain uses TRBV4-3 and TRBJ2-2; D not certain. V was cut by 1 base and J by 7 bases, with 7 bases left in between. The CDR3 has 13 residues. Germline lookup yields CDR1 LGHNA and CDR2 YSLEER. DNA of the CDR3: TGCGCCAGCAGCCAAGTGGTTGACGGGGAGCTGTTTTTT. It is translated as CASSQVVDGELFF.

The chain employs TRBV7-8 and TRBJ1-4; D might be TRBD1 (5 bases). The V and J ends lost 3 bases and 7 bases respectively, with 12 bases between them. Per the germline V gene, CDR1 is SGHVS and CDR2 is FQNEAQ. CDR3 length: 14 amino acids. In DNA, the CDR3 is TGTGCCAGCAGCTTGTCCTCCGACAGTGAAAAACTGTTTTTT. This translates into CASSLSSDSEKLFF.

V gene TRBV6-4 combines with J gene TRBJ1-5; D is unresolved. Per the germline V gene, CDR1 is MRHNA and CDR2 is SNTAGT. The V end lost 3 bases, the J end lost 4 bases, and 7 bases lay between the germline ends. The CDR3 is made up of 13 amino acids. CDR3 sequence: CASSEDQNQPQHF. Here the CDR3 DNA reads TGTGCCAGCAGTGAGGACCAGAATCAGCCCCAGCATTTT.

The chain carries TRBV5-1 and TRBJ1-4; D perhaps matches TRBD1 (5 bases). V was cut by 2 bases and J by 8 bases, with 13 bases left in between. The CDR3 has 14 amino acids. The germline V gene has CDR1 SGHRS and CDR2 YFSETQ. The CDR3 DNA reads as TGCGCCAGCAGCTTAGGGGTTTTGAGAGAAAAACTGTTTTTT. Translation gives CASSLGVLREKLFF.

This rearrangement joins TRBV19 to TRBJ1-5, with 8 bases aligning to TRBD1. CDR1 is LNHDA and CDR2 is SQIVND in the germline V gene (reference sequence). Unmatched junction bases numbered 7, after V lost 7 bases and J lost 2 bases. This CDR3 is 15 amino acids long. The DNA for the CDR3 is TGTGCCAGTATAAGGGACAGGTCTGGCAATCAGCCCCAGCATTTT. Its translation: CASIRDRSGNQPQHF.

CDR3 DNA: TGTGCCAGCAGTCCAGCGGCAAATTCACCCCTCCACTTT. Its translation: CASSPAANSPLHF. The chain recombines TRBV7-9 with TRBJ1-6; no clear D gene. CDR3 length: 13 residues. V was cut by 6 bases and J by 7 bases, with 10 bases left in between. Germline CDR1 is SEHNR and CDR2 is FQNEAQ (reference sequence).

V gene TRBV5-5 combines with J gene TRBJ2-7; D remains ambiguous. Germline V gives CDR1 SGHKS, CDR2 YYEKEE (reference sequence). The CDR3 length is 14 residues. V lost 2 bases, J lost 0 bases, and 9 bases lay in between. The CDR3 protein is CASSLRRSSYEQYF. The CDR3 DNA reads TGTGCCAGCAGCTTAAGACGGAGCTCCTACGAGCAGTACTTC.

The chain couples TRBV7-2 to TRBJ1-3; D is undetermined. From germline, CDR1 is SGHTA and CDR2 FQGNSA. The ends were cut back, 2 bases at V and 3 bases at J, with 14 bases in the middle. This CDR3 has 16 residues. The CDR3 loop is CASSLLGPSDGNTIYF. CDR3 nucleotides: TGTGCCAGCAGCTTATTAGGTCCTTCGGATGGAAACACCATATATTTT. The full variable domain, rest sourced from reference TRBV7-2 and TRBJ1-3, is GAGVSQSPSNKVTEKGKDVELRCDPISGHTALYWYRQSLGQGLEFLIYFQGNSAPDKSGLPSDRFSAERTGGSVSTLTIQRTQQEDSAVYLCASSLLGPSDGNTIYFGEGSWLTVV.